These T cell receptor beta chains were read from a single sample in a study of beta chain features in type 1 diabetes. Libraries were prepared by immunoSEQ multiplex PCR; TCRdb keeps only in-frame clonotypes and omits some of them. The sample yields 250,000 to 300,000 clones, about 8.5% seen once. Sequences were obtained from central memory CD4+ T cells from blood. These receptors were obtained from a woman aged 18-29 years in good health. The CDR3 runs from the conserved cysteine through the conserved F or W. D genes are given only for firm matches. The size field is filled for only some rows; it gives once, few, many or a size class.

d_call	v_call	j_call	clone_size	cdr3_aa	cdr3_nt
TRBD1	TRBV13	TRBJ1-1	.	CASSLGLPGQGFTEAFF	TGTGCCAGCAGCCTTGGGTTACCGGGACAGGGATTCACTGAAGCTTTCTTT
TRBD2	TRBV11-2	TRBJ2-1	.	CASSSFSGSSYNEQFF	TGTGCCAGCAGCTCCTTTAGCGGGAGCTCCTACAATGAGCAGTTCTTC
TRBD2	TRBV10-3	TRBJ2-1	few	CASAGTSFPTEQFF	TGTGCCAGCGCCGGGACTAGCTTCCCTACTGAGCAGTTCTTC
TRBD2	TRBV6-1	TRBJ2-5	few	CASRSSGGWQETQYF	TGTGCCAGCCGGTCTAGCGGGGGTTGGCAAGAGACCCAGTACTTC
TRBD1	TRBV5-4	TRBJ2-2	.	CASSSFGDRTGELFF	TGTGCCAGCAGCTCTTTCGGGGACAGGACCGGGGAGCTGTTTTTT
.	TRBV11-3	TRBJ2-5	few	CASSLQAAQETQYF	TGTGCCAGCAGCTTACAAGCGGCTCAAGAGACCCAGTACTTC
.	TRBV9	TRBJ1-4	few	CASSVRDGPNEKLFF	TGTGCCAGCAGCGTACGGGACGGCCCTAATGAAAAACTGTTTTTT
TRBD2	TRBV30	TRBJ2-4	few	CAWSVGGRSHF	TGTGCCTGGAGTGTAGGCGGGAGGTCCCACTTC
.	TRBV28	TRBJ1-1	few	CASTFIGGVTEAFF	TGTGCCAGCACCTTCATAGGGGGGGTCACTGAAGCTTTCTTT
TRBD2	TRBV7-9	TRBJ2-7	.	CASSPTSGAYEQYF	TGTGCCAGCAGCCCTACTAGCGGGGCCTACGAGCAGTACTTC
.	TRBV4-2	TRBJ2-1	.	CASSRGSSRVYTYNEQFF	TGTGCCAGCAGCCGCGGAAGCTCGAGGGTTTATACCTACAATGAGCAGTTCTTC
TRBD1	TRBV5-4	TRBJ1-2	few	CASSLAGTGAYGYTF	TGTGCCAGCAGCTTGGCCGGGACAGGGGCCTATGGCTACACCTTC
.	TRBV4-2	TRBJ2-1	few	CASSQDLGVHNEQFF	TGTGCCAGCAGCCAAGATCTGGGAGTCCACAATGAGCAGTTCTTC
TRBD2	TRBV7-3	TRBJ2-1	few	CASSPRLAGGWDEQFF	TGTGCCAGCAGCCCCCGACTAGCGGGAGGTTGGGATGAGCAGTTCTTC
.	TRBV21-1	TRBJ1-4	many	CASSKGGKGTGDEKLFF	TGTGCCAGCAGCAAAGGCGGGAAAGGGACAGGGGACGAAAAACTGTTTTTT
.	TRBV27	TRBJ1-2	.	CASSLGGQPYGYTF	TGTGCCAGCAGTTTAGGCGGACAGCCCTATGGCTACACCTTC
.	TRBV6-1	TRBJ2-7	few	CASQTTYEQYF	TGTGCCAGCCAAACGACCTACGAGCAGTACTTC
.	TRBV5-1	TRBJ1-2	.	CASSSGDWGYTF	TGCGCCAGCAGCTCCGGGGATTGGGGCTACACCTTC
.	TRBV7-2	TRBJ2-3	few	CASSLAGRTDTQYF	TGTGCCAGCAGCTTAGCAGGGCGCACAGATACGCAGTATTTT
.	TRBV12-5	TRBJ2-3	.	CASGLAFGDTQYF	TGTGCTAGTGGTTTGGCTTTTGGAGATACGCAGTATTTT
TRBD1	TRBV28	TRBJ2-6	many	CASRRQGISFGANVLTF	TGTGCCAGCAGGCGACAGGGTATATCTTTTGGGGCCAACGTCCTGACTTTC
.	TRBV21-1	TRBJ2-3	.	CASRDRGWADTQYF	TGTGCCAGCAGGGACAGGGGCTGGGCAGATACGCAGTATTTT